A selection of T cell receptor beta chains follows, all from one sample in a study of cytomegalovirus exposure and HLA in healthy donors. This table comes from immunoSEQ multiplex PCR, and its TCRdb copy is limited to in-frame clones, with some not included. The sample shows fewer than 200,000 clones, over 60% of them seen only once. The specimen was PBMCs. The receptors here all came from a woman aged 25 to 39 in good health and CMV-seronegative. Each CDR3 is given with its conserved first and last residue. The D gene is left open where the match is weak. Some rows mark clone size as missing; the rest say once, few, many or name a class of expanded clone.

d_call	cdr3_length	v_call	j_call	clone_size	cdr3_aa	cdr3_nt
TRBD2	14	TRBV2	TRBJ2-7	.	CASTRLAGGYEQYF	TGTGCCAGCACAAGACTAGCGGGAGGCTACGAGCAGTACTTC
TRBD1	16	TRBV5-4	TRBJ1-1	few	CASSAGTGAQNTEAFF	TGTGCCAGCAGCGCGGGGACAGGGGCTCAGAACACTGAAGCTTTCTTT
.	16	TRBV7-8	TRBJ1-3	few	CASSLERTVSGNTIYF	TGTGCCAGCAGCTTAGAGCGGACAGTCTCTGGAAACACCATATATTTT
.	12	TRBV28	TRBJ2-3	.	CASSLLRGPQYF	TGTGCCAGCAGTTTATTACGGGGTCCGCAGTATTTT
.	15	TRBV2	TRBJ1-1	.	CASSEGGGANTEAFF	TGTGCCAGCAGTGAGGGGGGGGGCGCGAACACTGAAGCTTTCTTT
.	15	TRBV9	TRBJ1-5	.	CASSVGTASNQPQHF	TGTGCCAGCAGCGTAGGGACAGCCAGCAATCAGCCCCAGCATTTT
.	15	TRBV27	TRBJ2-3	few	CASSFFPAGTDTQYF	TGTGCCAGCAGTTTTTTCCCAGCCGGGACAGATACGCAGTATTTT
TRBD2	16	TRBV11-1	TRBJ2-5	once	CASSLELAGGPETQYF	TGTGCCAGCAGCTTAGAACTAGCGGGAGGGCCGGAGACCCAGTACTTC
.	14	TRBV12-5	TRBJ1-4	few	CASGLGDNNEKLFF	TGTGCTAGTGGCCTAGGGGACAATAATGAAAAACTGTTTTTT
.	15	TRBV7-2	TRBJ2-1	.	CASSPGGDYYNEQFF	TGTGCCAGCAGCCCTGGCGGGGATTACTACAATGAGCAGTTCTTC
TRBD2	16	TRBV14	TRBJ2-2	.	CASSIISGGTPGELFF	TGTGCCAGCAGCATAATTAGCGGGGGGACGCCCGGGGAGCTGTTTTTT
TRBD1	16	TRBV5-1	TRBJ2-7	.	CASSLGSTGTATEQYF	TGCGCCAGCAGCTTGGGATCTACCGGGACAGCAACCGAGCAGTACTTC
.	15	TRBV5-4	TRBJ1-1	.	CASSMPGGLNTEAFF	TGTGCCAGCAGCATGCCGGGGGGCTTGAACACTGAAGCTTTCTTT
.	15	TRBV9	TRBJ1-2	.	CASSLPGMTLRGYTF	TGTGCCAGCAGCCTCCCGGGGATGACCTTGAGAGGCTACACCTTC
.	14	TRBV23-1	TRBJ1-2	.	CASSQSWQINGYTF	TGCGCCAGCAGTCAATCATGGCAGATTAATGGCTACACCTTC
.	14	TRBV10-2	TRBJ1-5	.	CASSPSQGAQPQHF	TGCGCCAGCAGCCCATCACAGGGAGCCCAGCCCCAGCATTTT
TRBD1	16	TRBV11-2	TRBJ2-7	.	CASSITTPGQGYEQYF	TGTGCCAGCAGTATTACGACACCGGGACAGGGTTACGAGCAGTACTTC
TRBD1	14	TRBV18	TRBJ2-7	.	CASSPGQDFYEQYF	TGTGCCAGCTCACCCGGACAGGATTTCTACGAGCAGTACTTC
TRBD1	15	TRBV19	TRBJ2-1	.	CASSQRQGWGNEQFF	TGTGCCAGTAGTCAAAGACAGGGTTGGGGGAATGAGCAGTTCTTC
TRBD2	18	TRBV7-9	TRBJ2-2	.	CASSRGLAGGSNTGELFF	TGTGCCAGCAGCCGTGGACTAGCGGGAGGATCGAACACCGGGGAGCTGTTTTTT
TRBD1	15	TRBV4-3	TRBJ1-4	.	CASSLLGQAREKLFF	TGCGCCAGCAGCCTCCTCGGACAGGCTCGTGAAAAACTGTTTTTT
TRBD1	15	TRBV4-1	TRBJ1-2	.	CASSFRWTGHYGYTF	TGCGCCAGCAGCTTCCGATGGACAGGGCACTATGGCTACACCTTC
TRBD1	15	TRBV5-1	TRBJ2-7	.	CASSARQGSTYEQYF	TGCGCCAGCAGCGCCCGACAGGGGTCGACCTACGAGCAGTACTTC
TRBD1	15	TRBV6-1	TRBJ2-2	many	CASFQDRAGTGELFF	TGTGCCAGCTTTCAAGACAGGGCAGGCACCGGGGAGCTGTTTTTT
.	17	TRBV28	TRBJ2-1	.	CASSFGFGQISYNEQFF	TGTGCCAGCAGTTTCGGGTTTGGACAGATATCCTACAATGAGCAGTTCTTC
.	15	TRBV21-1	TRBJ1-5	.	CASSPPREPNQPQHF	TGTGCCAGCAGCCCTCCCAGGGAACCCAATCAGCCCCAGCATTTT
.	14	TRBV4-3	TRBJ2-1	.	CASSQDRSDNEQFF	TGCGCCAGCAGCCAAGATCGGTCGGACAATGAGCAGTTCTTC
.	16	TRBV18	TRBJ1-2	.	CASSPSVLQAGYGYTF	TGTGCCAGCTCACCCTCAGTTCTACAGGCTGGGTATGGCTACACCTTC
TRBD1	14	TRBV6-1	TRBJ2-7	.	CASSTGDSSYEQYF	TGTGCCAGCAGTACAGGGGACAGCTCCTACGAGCAGTACTTC
TRBD2	18	TRBV13	TRBJ2-3	.	CASSLWVSGRTSTDTQYF	TGTGCCAGCAGCCTCTGGGTTAGCGGGAGGACTAGCACAGATACGCAGTATTTT
TRBD2	16	TRBV9	TRBJ2-3	.	CASSVAMREAGDTQYF	TGTGCCAGCAGCGTAGCTATGCGGGAGGCTGGAGATACGCAGTATTTT
TRBD1	15	TRBV7-9	TRBJ1-5	.	CSSSFGQGANQPQHF	TGTTCCAGCAGCTTCGGACAGGGGGCCAATCAGCCCCAGCATTTT
.	13	TRBV28	TRBJ1-5	.	CASSGGFNQPQHF	TGTGCCAGCTCCGGGGGGTTCAATCAGCCCCAGCATTTT
TRBD1	15	TRBV27	TRBJ1-6	.	CASSGWTGENSPLHF	TGTGCCAGCAGTGGTTGGACAGGGGAAAATTCACCCCTCCACTTT
.	14	TRBV7-6	TRBJ2-1	.	CASSLDGPPVEQFF	TGTGCCAGCAGCTTAGATGGGCCCCCAGTGGAGCAGTTCTTC
.	15	TRBV12-5	TRBJ1-2	.	CASDLGEQGLYGYTF	TGTGCTAGTGATTTAGGAGAACAGGGCCTCTATGGCTACACCTTC
.	15	TRBV15	TRBJ1-5	.	CATSRDRGGGQPQHF	TGTGCCACCAGCAGAGATCGAGGGGGTGGTCAGCCCCAGCATTTT
TRBD1	13	TRBV28	TRBJ1-1	few	CASSSGGPGEAFF	TGTGCCAGCAGCTCAGGGGGCCCGGGTGAAGCTTTCTTT
TRBD1	14	TRBV7-8	TRBJ1-1	.	CASSPTGSNAEAFF	TGTGCCAGCAGCCCGACAGGGAGTAACGCTGAAGCTTTCTTT
.	15	TRBV6-5	TRBJ1-2	.	CASSLSGRKVGGYTF	TGTGCCAGCAGTTTGTCCGGGAGGAAGGTGGGTGGCTACACCTTC
.	16	TRBV25-1	TRBJ2-3	.	CASSEYMGASTDTQYF	TGTGCCAGCAGTGAATACATGGGGGCAAGCACAGATACGCAGTATTTT
.	12	TRBV5-6	TRBJ2-7	.	CASSLAGREQYF	TGTGCCAGCAGCTTGGCAGGGCGCGAGCAGTACTTC
TRBD2	16	TRBV10-3	TRBJ2-2	once	CAISDPGGGSTGELFF	TGTGCCATCAGTGACCCGGGAGGAGGGTCCACCGGGGAGCTGTTTTTT
TRBD2	14	TRBV4-1	TRBJ2-3	.	CASSPGLAEDTQYF	TGCGCCAGCAGCCCGGGACTAGCGGAAGATACGCAGTATTTT
TRBD2	14	TRBV4-1	TRBJ2-4	.	CASSQAGRLALQYF	TGCGCCAGCAGCCAAGCTGGTCGACTAGCACTTCAGTACTTC